This entry features one T cell receptor (beta chain) sequence. The data were obtained in a study of blood T cell repertoires in COVID-19. The wider study: Acute and convalescent COVID-19 samples came from the United States, Italy and Spain. T cells, B-cell-depleted T cells, or PBMCs supplied cDNA or gDNA.

Original processing notes: It was from reference gene primer amplification that nucleated cell counts were estimated. Profiling relied on immunoSEQ multiplex PCR, and the TCRdb table lists in-frame clones only, not all of them. For V, J and clone size, that table is used; D and trimming come from the DNA. The sample yields over 200,000 clones, about nine tenths seen once. Germline loops: CDR1 MNHEY, CDR2 SMNVEV (reference sequence). The CDR3 extends over 15 amino acids. Trimming took 2 bases from V and 4 from J; bases not matched to a gene: 6. V usage is TRBV27 and J usage is TRBJ2-7, with 9 bases matching TRBD1. The specimen sequenced was peripheral blood. The clonotype comes from a man younger than 45 who had recovered from COVID-19. CDR3 sequence (DNA): TGTGCCAGCAGTTTAGGGGGACAGGGTAGGTACGAGCAGTACTTC. This sequence encodes CASSLGGQGRYEQYF.